Shown below are 8 T cell receptor beta chains from a single sample sequenced in a study of T-cell memory formation after mild COVID-19. TCRdb reprocessed the 5' RACE reads via MiXCR and lists one record per CDR3 protein. Among 450,000 or so distinct CDR3 sequences listed, around a quarter were seen once. Sequencing was performed on PBMCs or a T cell subset sorted from them (not recorded which). Receptors were obtained from an adult woman who had mild COVID-19 (a few samples of this study predate the infection). Cell type and time point are not known.

In regard to this clonotype: Since a much larger clone is just one base distant, this may be a read error. This chain joins TRBV18 and TRBJ2-2; tentatively, D is TRBD1 (6 bases). V was trimmed by 3 bases and J by 7 bases, leaving 6 bases between them. CDR3 length: 12 residues. CDR1 is KGHSH, CDR2 LQKENI, per germline. The CDR3 sequence: CASSPDSGELFF. CDR3 nucleotide sequence: TGTGCCAGCTCACCGGACAGCGGGGAGCTGTTTTTT.

This chain links TRBV12-3 or TRBV12-4 with TRBJ1-5, with 8 bases lining up with TRBD1. This CDR3 spans 16 amino acids. J gave up 2 bases and V 3 bases, and 6 bases lay outside the gene matches. The CDR3 loop is CASSLGRGRGNQPQHF. The CDR3 coding sequence is TGTGCCAGCAGTTTGGGCAGGGGGCGAGGCAATCAGCCCCAGCATTTT.

This clonotype was counted a few times. The chain couples TRBV7-2 to TRBJ2-7, with D possibly being TRBD2 (6 bases). Trimming took off 5 bases at V and 2 bases at J, with 16 bases between the two ends. The CDR3 loop spans 15 amino acids. CDR1 is SGHTA, CDR2 FQGNSA, per germline. CDR3: CASSLGLWGAYEQYF. The CDR3 coding sequence is TGTGCCAGCAGCCTAGGGCTGTGGGGGGCCTACGAGCAGTACTTC. Using reference TRBV7-2 and TRBJ2-7 for the parts outside the CDR3, the full variable domain is GAGVSQSPSNKVTEKGKDVELRCDPISGHTALYWYRQSLGQGLEFLIYFQGNSAPDKSGLPSDRFSAERTGGSVSTLTIQRTQQEDSAVYLCASSLGLWGAYEQYFGPGTRLTVT.

V usage is TRBV12-3 or TRBV12-4 and J usage is TRBJ2-7; D may be TRBD2 (5 bases). The V and J ends lost 6 bases and 0 bases respectively, with 18 bases between them. The CDR3 totals 16 residues. For the CDR3, the DNA is TGTGCCAGCAGATCAGGACTGTTCGCCTTCTCCTACGAGCAGTACTTC. This translates into CASRSGLFAFSYEQYF.

J is TRBJ2-3 and V is TRBV11-2; 11 bases agree with TRBD2. Germline V gene lookup returns CDR1 SGHAT and CDR2 FQNNGV. J lost 2 bases, V lost 5 bases, and 3 bases had no gene match. This CDR3 spans 15 amino acids. The CDR3 is CASSASGGNTDTQYF. The CDR3 region has the DNA TGTGCCAGCAGCGCTAGCGGGGGGAACACAGATACGCAGTATTTT.

J is TRBJ2-1 and V is TRBV7-9; D possibly corresponds to TRBD1 (6 bases). V was pared by 5 bases and J by 2 bases, with 13 bases between. Germline V gene lookup returns CDR1 SEHNR and CDR2 FQNEAQ (reference sequence). This CDR3 contains 15 residues. The DNA for the CDR3 is TGTGCCAGCAGCCCGGACAGTCGGACCTACAATGAGCAGTTCTTC. It yields the protein CASSPDSRTYNEQFF.

This chain connects TRBV7-9 to TRBJ2-3; 8 nucleotides agree with TRBD1. Per the germline V gene, CDR1 is SEHNR and CDR2 is FQNEAQ (reference sequence). CDR3 length: 15 residues. V was pared by 4 bases and J by 3 bases, with 6 bases of the junction left unmatched. CDR3 DNA sequence: TGTGCCAGCAGCTCTCGACAGGGGTTGACAGATACGCAGTATTTT. Translated: CASSSRQGLTDTQYF.

V is TRBV28 and J is TRBJ2-1, with 9 bases aligning to TRBD2. J was trimmed by 0 bases and V by 5 bases; bases with no gene match: 5. This CDR3 spans 16 amino acids. CDR1 is MDHEN and CDR2 is SYDVKM in the germline V gene. Written as DNA, the CDR3 is TGTGCCAGCAGTAGTAGCGGGAGCGTCTCCTACAATGAGCAGTTCTTC. Its translation is CASSSSGSVSYNEQFF.